Detailed here is one T cell receptor beta chain. Its target is not known. The data stem from a study of cytomegalovirus exposure and HLA in healthy donors. The germline CDR1 and CDR2 sequences are MDHEN and SYDVKM. The CDR3 consists of 15 residues. The V segment lost 1 base and the J segment 9 bases; nucleotides outside the gene matches: 11. Study-level findings and limits: A later analysis linked a missense DCLRE1C variant to TCR beta V- and J-gene trimming.

Primers: 60 Vbeta forward and 13 Jbeta reverse. The protocol was immunoSEQ multiplex PCR, while the TCRdb copy is restricted to in-frame clones and leaves out a portion. The table records about 190,000 clones, roughly 80% of them present only once. This chain joins TRBV28 and TRBJ2-7; TRBD1 matches at 8 bases. The clonotype was recovered from a woman between 18 and 29 years old in good health and CMV-seronegative. The sequenced sample consisted of PBMCs. The CDR3 DNA sequence: TGTGCCAGCAGTTTATTGGCCGCTGGACAGGGTTGGCAGTACTTC. Protein: CASSLLAAGQGWQYF.